These 10 T cell receptor beta chains came from one sample sequenced in a study of beta chain features in type 1 diabetes. cDNA synthesis used the whole RNA isolate, giving expressed TCRB sequences. Only in-frame clones appear in the TCRdb table, and some are missing; sequencing was by immunoSEQ multiplex PCR. The sample consists of under 250,000 clones, about 14% of them appearing once. Source material: naive CD4+ T cells from blood. The receptor set was obtained from a woman between 40 and 55 years old in good health.

This clone appeared a few times. The CDR3 reads CAISGPFGQGIYGYTF. DNA of the CDR3: TGTGCCATCAGTGGACCGTTCGGACAGGGCATCTATGGCTACACCTTC. The chain is built from TRBV10-3 and TRBJ1-2, with 8 bases fitting TRBD1. The V gene's germline CDR1 is ENHRY and CDR2 SYGVKD. V shed 4 bases and J 4 bases; nucleotides not matched to a gene: 11. CDR3 length equals 16 residues.

The genes are TRBV19 and TRBJ1-5; D gene unclear. The V end lost 7 bases, the J end lost 0 bases, and 13 bases lay between the germline ends. The V gene's germline CDR1 is LNHDA and CDR2 SQIVND (reference sequence). The CDR3 loop spans 15 amino acids. The CDR3 sequence: CASNGEGNSNQPQHF. CDR3 in DNA: TGTGCCAGTAATGGTGAGGGTAATAGCAATCAGCCCCAGCATTTT. Full variable domain (rest looked up from reference TRBV19 and TRBJ1-5): DGGITQSPKYLFRKEGQNVTLSCEQNLNHDAMYWYRQDPGQGLRLIYYSQIVNDFQKGDIAEGYSVSREKKESFPLTVTSAQKNPTAFYLCASNGEGNSNQPQHFGDGTRLSIL.

This clone has only a few counts. V is TRBV10-3 and J is TRBJ2-5; D is ambiguous. Trimming pared 0 bases from V and 5 bases from J, leaving 7 bases between. There are 13 residues in the CDR3. From germline, CDR1 is ENHRY and CDR2 SYGVKD. In DNA form, the CDR3 reads TGTGCCATCAGTGAGTCTGGCAGGGAGACCCAGTACTTC. Translating it yields CAISESGRETQYF.

The chain carries TRBV7-2 and TRBJ1-2; D is possibly TRBD1 (6 bases). With 4 bases removed from V and 2 bases from J, the gap between germline ends came to 11 bases. CDR3 length equals 14 residues. Germline V CDR1 and CDR2: SGHTA, FQGNSA. The CDR3 reads CASSWGGLNYGYTF. For the CDR3, the DNA is TGTGCCAGCAGCTGGGGGGGGCTGAACTATGGCTACACCTTC.

This clone was counted between two and nine times. The sample holds other DNA sequences that translate to the same CDR3. The chain has TRBV6-6 and TRBJ2-5, with unresolved D. The CDR3 loop spans 12 amino acids. Trimming cost V 3 bases and J 1 base, with 3 bases left between them. CDR1 and CDR2 (germline): MNHNY, SVGAGI (reference sequence). As DNA, the CDR3 is TGTGCCAGCAGTTATCTCCAAGAGACCCAGTACTTC. This gives the protein CASSYLQETQYF.

This clone has more than one count but fewer than ten. This chain joins TRBV7-2 and TRBJ1-5, with D perhaps TRBD1 (5 bases). V gave up 5 bases and J gave up 9 bases, with 11 bases separating them. Germline loops: CDR1 SGHTA, CDR2 FQGNSA. This CDR3 has 12 residues. The CDR3 DNA sequence: TGTGCCAGCAGCGGGGGGGGACGGCCCCAGCATTTT. Its translation: CASSGGGRPQHF.

This chain connects TRBV29-1 to TRBJ2-3; the D gene is possibly TRBD2 (5 bases). The CDR3 contains 13 residues. V lost 5 bases and J 4 bases, leaving 13 bases between the germline ends. The germline V gene has CDR1 SQVTM and CDR2 ANQGSEA. The CDR3 spells CSVHRGLPDTQYF. CDR3 nucleotide sequence: TGCAGCGTTCATCGAGGGCTGCCAGATACGCAGTATTTT.

The chain employs TRBV19 and TRBJ1-4; weak D call: TRBD1 (6 bases). With 7 bases removed from V and 8 bases from J, the gap between germline ends came to 20 bases. The germline V gene encodes CDR1 LNHDA and CDR2 SQIVND (reference sequence). The CDR3 extends over 15 amino acids. CDR3 residues: CASTAWGGAEEKLFF. The DNA for the CDR3 is TGTGCCAGTACCGCCTGGGGGGGCGCAGAAGAAAAACTGTTTTTT.

This clone was detected only a few times. The chain has TRBV10-3 and TRBJ1-3, with D perhaps TRBD1 (5 bases). Germline loops: CDR1 ENHRY, CDR2 SYGVKD. With 6 bases removed from V and 1 base from J, the gap between germline ends came to 10 bases. The length of the CDR3 is 14 residues. The CDR3 is CAISLGGSGNTIYF. The CDR3 nucleotides read TGTGCCATCAGCCTCGGGGGATCTGGAAACACCATATATTTT.

The rearrangement uses TRBV6-1 and TRBJ1-1; D is perhaps TRBD1 (5 bases). V was pared by 1 base and J by 5 bases, with 11 bases between. The CDR3 totals 14 residues. Germline V CDR1 and CDR2: MNHNS, SASEGT. CDR3 DNA sequence: TGTGCCAGCAGTGAAGAGCCCCAGGGAACTGAAGCTTTCTTT. Translation: CASSEEPQGTEAFF.